The sequence of this TCR beta chain was determined in a study of cytomegalovirus exposure and HLA in healthy donors. The study's findings and limits: Some public TCRs appeared in many individuals, while most sequences were rare.

Germline loops: CDR1 MDHEN, CDR2 SYDVKM. The V gene lost 1 base and the J gene lost 1 base, with 4 bases spanning the gap. The CDR3 has 13 amino acids. Separation from the roughly 670-subject first cohort characterized the roughly 120-subject validation cohort, to which the donors belonged. Assay used: immunoSEQ multiplex PCR; TCRdb lists only in-frame clones, some missing. The sample lists fewer than 350,000 clones; approximately 88% were seen once. A word on this clone: No antigen is known for it. Distinct nucleotide sequences in the sample also encode this CDR3.

The source material was PBMCs. This receptor was taken from a woman between 18 and 29 years old in good health and CMV-seronegative. The chain has TRBV28 and TRBJ1-2; no reliable D call. CDR3 residues: CASSLSGNYGYTF. DNA of the CDR3: TGTGCCAGCAGTTTATCCGGTAACTATGGCTACACCTTC.